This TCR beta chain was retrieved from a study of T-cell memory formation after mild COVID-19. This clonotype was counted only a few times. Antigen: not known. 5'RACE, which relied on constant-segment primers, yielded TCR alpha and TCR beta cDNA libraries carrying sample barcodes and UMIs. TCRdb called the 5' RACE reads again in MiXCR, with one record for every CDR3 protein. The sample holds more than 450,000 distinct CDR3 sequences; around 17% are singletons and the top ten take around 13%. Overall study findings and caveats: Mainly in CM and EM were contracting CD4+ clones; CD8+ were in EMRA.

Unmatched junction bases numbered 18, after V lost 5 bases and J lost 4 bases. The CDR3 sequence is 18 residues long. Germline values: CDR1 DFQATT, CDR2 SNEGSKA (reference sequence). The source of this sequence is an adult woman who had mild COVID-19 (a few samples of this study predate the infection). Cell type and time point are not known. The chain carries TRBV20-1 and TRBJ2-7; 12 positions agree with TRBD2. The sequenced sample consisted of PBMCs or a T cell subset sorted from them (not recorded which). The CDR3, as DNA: TGCAGTGCTCGCCCTGGACTAGCGGGATCTCCACAATGGTACGAGCAGTACTTC. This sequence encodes CSARPGLAGSPQWYEQYF.